Below, one TCR beta chain is given with its context. What it binds is not known. The data belong to a study of cytomegalovirus exposure and HLA in healthy donors. The study, taken as a whole, reports: Indistinguishability led to the exclusion of some V segments, TRBV6-2 and TRBV6-3 included.

V shed 1 base and J 4 bases; nucleotides not matched to a gene: 9. The CDR3 contains 16 residues. Per the germline V gene, CDR1 is MGHDK and CDR2 is SYGVNS. 60 Vbeta and 13 Jbeta primers were used in PCR. Some clones are missing from TCRdb's copy, which holds only in-frame ones; the method was immunoSEQ multiplex PCR. This table holds 95,000 to 100,000 clones, 75% found once. V is TRBV25-1 and J is TRBJ1-1, with 7 bases aligning to TRBD1. This receptor was identified in a man aged 50 to 60 in good health and CMV-seronegative. Sequenced sample: PBMCs. This CDR3 is CASSEFRQGGGTEAFF. The DNA of the CDR3 is TGTGCCAGCAGTGAATTTCGACAGGGAGGAGGCACTGAAGCTTTCTTT.